The sequence of this TCR beta chain was determined in a study of CD8+ T cells in alopecia areata. CDR3 length equals 15 residues. The germline gives CDR1 LNHDA, CDR2 SQIVND (reference sequence). Trimming removed 10 bases from V and 4 bases from J, with 22 bases in between. Treatment: oral pan-JAK inhibitor, 5-10 mg twice daily. Sequencing relied on a cDNA template that was reverse transcribed from extracted RNA. Some clones are missing from TCRdb's copy, which holds only in-frame ones; the method was immunoSEQ multiplex PCR. Of 42,000 or so clones in the sample, 80% to 95% were seen once. The source of this sequence is a human donor with alopecia areata. The chain links TRBV19 to TRBJ1-2; D ambiguous. This sample comprised CD8+ T cells sorted from blood, obtained at week 24, from a patient treated with tofacitinib. The CDR3 region has the DNA TGTGCCACGTCCACGTTATTAAGAACCCCCTATGGCTACACCTTC. It translates to CATSTLLRTPYGYTF.